The 23 T cell receptor beta chains presented below share a single source sample, sequenced in a study of shared clonotypes between healthy human individuals. Generated by immunoSEQ multiplex PCR, the TCRdb table keeps only in-frame clones and is missing some. The data show roughly 2 million clones, about 94% seen once. Sequencing was carried out using naive CD4+ T cells sorted from blood. Subset given: CD45RA+ positively selected. These receptors were collected from a man aged 18 to 29 in good health.

The chain is built from TRBV10-2 and TRBJ2-3; D gene ambiguous. The CDR3 is made up of 12 amino acids. Germline lookup yields CDR1 WSHSY and CDR2 SAAADI. V lost 10 bases to trimming and J lost 14 bases, with 22 bases between them. For the CDR3, the DNA is TGCGCCACCCACCCGGGTGGGCAGCAGATGTATTTT. It translates to CATHPGGQQMYF.

The J gene is TRBJ1-2, the V gene TRBV6-1; D not resolved. Germline CDR1 MNHNS, CDR2 SASEGT. V gave up 8 bases and J gave up 2 bases, with 15 bases separating them. This CDR3 spans 14 amino acids. CDR3 in DNA: TGTGCCAGCTGGCCCGGGCCATCGAACTATGGCTACACCTTC. Translation: CASWPGPSNYGYTF.

This clone was counted a single time. This chain connects TRBV6-6 to TRBJ2-5; perhaps TRBD1 as D (6 bases). Germline loops: CDR1 MNHNY, CDR2 SVGAGI (reference sequence). Trimming shortened V by 6 bases and J by 6 bases, and 20 bases separated the two germline ends. The CDR3 contains 15 residues. The CDR3 bases are TGTGCCAGCAGCCCAGGACAGACCGTTTCACAGACCCAGTACTTC. It specifies CASSPGQTVSQTQYF.

The chain links TRBV5-4 to TRBJ2-5; 7 bases line up with TRBD2. The V segment lost 5 bases and the J segment 5 bases; nucleotides outside the gene matches: 12. CDR1 is SGHNT and CDR2 is YYREEE in the germline V gene (reference sequence). The CDR3 is 15 amino acids. The CDR3 nucleotides are TGTGCCAGCAGACGGGAGGTAGGCGCCCCCGAGACCCAGTACTTC. Encoded protein: CASRREVGAPETQYF. Drawing the rest from reference TRBV5-4 and TRBJ2-5, the complete variable domain is ETGVTQSPTHLIKTRGQQVTLRCSSQSGHNTVSWYQQALGQGPQFIFQYYREEENGRGNFPPRFSGLQFPNYSSELNVNALELDDSALYLCASRREVGAPETQYFGPGTRLLVL.

A word on this clone: The sample contains more than one DNA sequence encoding this CDR3. This chain links TRBV5-1 with TRBJ1-1; no reliable D call. The CDR3 is 14 residues long. Germline assignment: CDR1 SGHRS and CDR2 YFSETQ. Trimming removed 0 bases from V and 5 bases from J, with 11 bases in between. CDR3 residues: CASSLDVGWTEAFF. The CDR3 DNA sequence: TGCGCCAGCAGCTTGGATGTGGGCTGGACTGAAGCTTTCTTT.

The chain employs TRBV5-1 and TRBJ2-1; D may be TRBD2 (5 bases). Germline V CDR1 and CDR2: SGHRS, YFSETQ. CDR3 size: 14 residues. Trimming removed 4 bases at V and 10 bases at J, with 18 bases between. The CDR3 nucleotides are TGCGCCAGCAGCAAGGACTGGGAAGGAGGAGAGCAGTTCTTC. Encoded protein: CASSKDWEGGEQFF.

This chain links TRBV4-3 with TRBJ2-1; D call uncertain. The ends were cut back, 0 bases at V and 9 bases at J, with 9 bases in the middle. Germline assignment: CDR1 LGHNA and CDR2 YSLEER. The CDR3 is 13 amino acids. CDR3 sequence (DNA): TGCGCCAGCAGCCAAGATCTTCCGCGTGAGCAGTTCTTC. Its protein is CASSQDLPREQFF.

The CDR3 coding sequence is TGTGCCAGCAGCTTGGAGGTTGGCTATGGCTACACCTTC. It specifies CASSLEVGYGYTF. The chain is built from TRBV5-5 and TRBJ1-2; no reliable D call. The V gene lost 0 bases and the J gene lost 4 bases, with 7 bases spanning the gap. Germline CDR1 and CDR2: SGHKS and YYEKEE (reference sequence). CDR3 size: 13 residues.

The chain joins TRBV4-1 to TRBJ1-2; the match to TRBD1 covers 12 bases. Germline CDR1 is MGHRA and CDR2 is YSYEKL. V gave up 5 bases and J gave up 2 bases; unmatched junction bases: 12. The CDR3 runs to 18 residues. The CDR3 sequence: CASSTPAGTGGANYGYTF. CDR3 in DNA: TGCGCCAGCAGCACTCCGGCGGGGACAGGGGGCGCGAACTATGGCTACACCTTC.

The chain is built from TRBV5-1 and TRBJ2-2; D gene ambiguous. CDR1 is SGHRS, CDR2 YFSETQ, per germline. The CDR3 has 14 amino acids. Trimming took 2 bases from V and 4 from J, leaving 9 bases between them. The CDR3 protein is CASSFYGSTGELFF. CDR3 DNA sequence: TGCGCCAGCAGCTTTTACGGGTCCACCGGGGAGCTGTTTTTT.

This chain connects TRBV5-1 to TRBJ2-5; possibly TRBD1 for D (5 bases). CDR3 length equals 14 residues. V was clipped by 2 bases and J by 1 base, with 9 bases between them. Germline lookup yields CDR1 SGHRS and CDR2 YFSETQ. The CDR3 DNA is TGCGCCAGCAGCTTATTGACAGTCCAAGAGACCCAGTACTTC. This encodes CASSLLTVQETQYF. The whole variable domain, filled in from reference TRBV5-1 and TRBJ2-5, reads KAGVTQTPRYLIKTRGQQVTLSCSPISGHRSVSWYQQTPGQGLQFLFEYFSETQRNKGNFPGRFSGRQFSNSRSEMNVSTLELGDSALYLCASSLLTVQETQYFGPGTRLLVL.

This CDR3 is CASSRGFGQPQHF. In nucleotides, the CDR3 is TGTGCCAGCAGCCGCGGTTTCGGTCAGCCCCAGCATTTT. The chain employs TRBV14 and TRBJ1-5; D call uncertain. V shed 4 bases and J shed 6 bases, with 10 bases lying between them. The germline V gene encodes CDR1 SGHDN and CDR2 FVKESK. The CDR3 contains 13 residues.

V is TRBV7-2 and J is TRBJ2-7, with D possibly TRBD2 on 7 matching bases. The CDR3 extends over 14 amino acids. Germline CDR1 SGHTA, CDR2 FQGNSA. Trimming removed 7 bases from V and 3 bases from J, with 16 bases in between. CDR3 nucleotides: TGTGCCAGCACCTGGGGGCGGGGGAGCTACGAGCAGTACTTC. Encoded protein: CASTWGRGSYEQYF. The entire variable domain, with the rest obtained from reference TRBV7-2 and TRBJ2-7, is as follows: GAGVSQSPSNKVTEKGKDVELRCDPISGHTALYWYRQSLGQGLEFLIYFQGNSAPDKSGLPSDRFSAERTGGSVSTLTIQRTQQEDSAVYLCASTWGRGSYEQYFGPGTRLTVT.

The genes are TRBV5-1 and TRBJ1-5; the D is unclear. The CDR3 covers 15 residues. V dropped 6 bases and J dropped 3 bases, with 16 bases sitting between them. Germline-derived CDR1 and CDR2 are SGHRS and YFSETQ. CDR3 sequence reads: CASTLTGLANQPQHF. The DNA for the CDR3 is TGCGCCAGCACCCTCACCGGGCTTGCCAATCAGCCCCAGCATTTT. Filled out from reference TRBV5-1 and TRBJ1-5, the complete variable domain reads KAGVTQTPRYLIKTRGQQVTLSCSPISGHRSVSWYQQTPGQGLQFLFEYFSETQRNKGNFPGRFSGRQFSNSRSEMNVSTLELGDSALYLCASTLTGLANQPQHFGDGTRLSIL.

On this clone: This specimen includes other DNA sequences encoding the same CDR3. The gene calls are TRBV30 and TRBJ2-7, with unresolved D. Trimming shortened V by 3 bases and J by 1 base, and 4 bases separated the two germline ends. Looked up from germline, CDR1 is GTSNPN and CDR2 is SVGIG (reference sequence). This CDR3 is built from 11 residues. CDR3 amino acids: CAWRVSYEQYF. In DNA, the CDR3 is TGTGCCTGGAGGGTTTCCTACGAGCAGTACTTC.

The genes are TRBV19 and TRBJ1-1; D is uncertain. The V end lost 3 bases, the J end lost 6 bases, and 17 bases lay between the germline ends. The CDR3 spans 15 residues. Germline lookup yields CDR1 LNHDA and CDR2 SQIVND (reference sequence). The CDR3 DNA follows: TGTGCCAGTAGTATTCGGGGTGTTACCTCTCCTGAAGCTTTCTTT. It translates to CASSIRGVTSPEAFF. Supplemented by reference TRBV19 and TRBJ1-1, the full variable domain reads DGGITQSPKYLFRKEGQNVTLSCEQNLNHDAMYWYRQDPGQGLRLIYYSQIVNDFQKGDIAEGYSVSREKKESFPLTVTSAQKNPTAFYLCASSIRGVTSPEAFFGQGTRLTVV.

This clone showed up just once. CDR3 DNA sequence: TGTGCCAGCAGCTTAAGCGGGAGGGCCTACTTCTTC. Its translation: CASSLSGRAYFF. The rearrangement uses TRBV7-2 and TRBJ2-1; TRBD2 matches 10 bases. Germline values: CDR1 SGHTA, CDR2 FQGNSA. V lost 2 bases and J lost 16; bases outside the gene matches: 5. The length of the CDR3 is 12 residues.

This chain connects TRBV5-1 to TRBJ1-5; no clear D. V dropped 4 bases and J dropped 3 bases, with 11 bases sitting between them. The CDR3 length is 14 residues. From germline, CDR1 is SGHRS and CDR2 YFSETQ. CDR3 region: CASSVGDFNQPQHF. CDR3 nucleotides: TGCGCCAGCAGCGTGGGTGATTTCAATCAGCCCCAGCATTTT.

The genes are TRBV6-6 and TRBJ2-7; D is unresolved. From germline, CDR1 is MNHNY and CDR2 SVGAGI (reference sequence). CDR3 size: 13 residues. Trimming removed 6 bases at V and 4 bases at J, with 13 bases between. The CDR3 loop is CASSIVGFYEQYF. Written as DNA, the CDR3 is TGTGCCAGCAGCATAGTGGGCTTTTACGAGCAGTACTTC.

Of note for this clone: The same CDR3 arises from other DNA sequences in this sample as well. This chain connects TRBV29-1 to TRBJ2-1; D assignment may be TRBD1 or TRBD2 (7 bases each). The germline V gene has CDR1 SQVTM and CDR2 ANQGSEA. Deletions cut 7 bases from V and 4 bases from J, with 11 bases between. The CDR3 is 12 amino acids. CDR3 coding DNA: TGCAGCGGCCAGGGGGGGTACAATGAGCAGTTCTTC. It codes for CSGQGGYNEQFF.

This clone was seen just once. The chain links TRBV18 to TRBJ2-2, with TRBD1 matching 8 bases. V lost 3 bases and J lost 0; bases outside the gene matches: 3. Germline V CDR1 and CDR2: KGHSH, LQKENI. The CDR3 is 16 amino acids. The CDR3 DNA sequence: TGTGCCAGCTCACCCCTACAGGGGGCGAACACCGGGGAGCTGTTTTTT. Amino acid sequence: CASSPLQGANTGELFF.

The chain employs TRBV5-1 and TRBJ2-3; a weak D match, TRBD1 (5 bases). Germline CDR1 is SGHRS and CDR2 is YFSETQ. Trimming removed 4 bases at V and 5 bases at J, with 14 bases between. CDR3 size: 14 residues. CDR3 in DNA: TGCGCCAGCAGCGTGCAGGGCGGCAGAGATACGCAGTATTTT. Translating gives CASSVQGGRDTQYF.

This chain links TRBV30 with TRBJ1-3; weak D call: TRBD1 (5 bases). This CDR3 has 16 residues. Germline-derived CDR1 and CDR2 are GTSNPN and SVGIG (reference sequence). V lost 1 base and J 0 bases, leaving 13 bases between the germline ends. CDR3 protein: CAWSGLRGLSGNTIYF. The CDR3 DNA sequence: TGTGCCTGGAGTGGACTTAGGGGTCTCTCTGGAAACACCATATATTTT.